This T cell receptor (beta chain) was documented in a study of blood T cell repertoires in COVID-19 (TCRdb year 2020). Background on the whole study: Samples covering the acute and convalescent phases of COVID-19 were provided by collaborators in the United States, Italy and Spain. A de-identified subject ID, COVID-19 status, age in years and sex were almost always included in the sample metadata. Where available, HLA class I and class II types were obtained from metadata supplied by the sample provider rather than from assay-based typing. The material from the prospective study consisted of cDNA or gDNA derived from T cells, B-cell-depleted T cells, or PBMCs. The dataset comprised deeply sampled blood TCRbeta repertoires from subjects exposed to, actively infected with, or recovered from COVID-19. The repertoires were released in a freely available public database meant as a resource for research on the immune response to SARS-CoV-2. Samples came from the ongoing ImmuneRACE study (first 160 participants) plus 1,254 subjects from 6 global collaborators.

Each collaborating institution followed its own protocols to collect whole blood in K2EDTA tubes. For TCRbeta analysis, collaborator samples were shipped as frozen whole blood, as isolated PBMCs, or as DNA extracted from either sample type. Reading the germline V gene gives CDR1 SNHLY and CDR2 FYNNEI. Including cysteine and phenylalanine, the CDR3 has 15 amino acids. CDR3 DNA is the only sequence kept; it has 45 bases, read in frame from the first base. The junction shows trimming of 2 bases on V and 0 bases on J, plus 8 bases between the germline ends. Points the paper makes about the study in general: The amount of clinical and demographic metadata varied by source and participant and was provided uncurated.

The immunoSEQ Assay, a bias-controlled multiplex PCR, was used to amplify TCRbeta CDR3 regions from genomic DNA. On the study's bioinformatics: The number of nucleated cells in each sample was estimated by amplification of reference gene primers within the assay. To quantify the absolute abundance of each unique TCRbeta CDR3 rearrangement, sequence reads were collapsed and filtered. For each sample, productive Simpson clonality was calculated as the square root of Simpson's diversity index across productive rearrangements. TCRdb limited this immuneACCESS table to in-frame rearrangements with V and J called. A share of clones is missing; checked studies link under half to unresolved V genes, and the rest is unexplained. The D gene and trimming were derived from the DNA, and the V and J assignments and clone size from that table. The sample data list roughly 210,000 clones, and around 90% of these were observed just once. The top ten clones comprise less than 2% of the sample.

In regard to this clone: Which antigen it targets is not known. No qualities accompany the bases; no much larger clone lies one base away.

The receptor comes from a man aged 65-85 years with acute or convalescent COVID-19. Recombination joined TRBV2 with TRBJ1-3; the D gene identity is not certain. Input material: peripheral blood. The nucleotide sequence is given as TGTGCCAGCAGTGAATCTAGCGGCTCTGGAAACACCATATATTTT. It encodes CASSESSGSGNTIYF.